The 14 T cell receptor beta chains listed next were all sequenced from one sample in a study of blood T cells in healthy people across ages. A second PCR of 7 to 11 cycles used a sample-barcoded 5' primer and a J-beta primer mix. TCRdb analysed the 5' RACE reads with MiXCR anew, one entry per CDR3 protein. The repertoire holds under 750,000 distinct CDR3 sequences, with roughly 48% as singletons. Sequenced: blood. Receptors originate from a man older than 75 in good health.

This clonotype was found a few times. This rearrangement joins TRBV7-2 to TRBJ2-5; 13 positions match TRBD2. In germline, CDR1 is SGHTA, CDR2 FQGNSA. This CDR3 contains 19 residues. J was trimmed by 4 bases and V by 5 bases; bases with no gene match: 16. CDR3 sequence (DNA): TGTGCCAGCAGCCGCTCCTACTCACTAGCGGGAGGGCCCTTAGAGACCCAGTACTTC. Translating gives CASSRSYSLAGGPLETQYF.

V gene TRBV6-2 or TRBV6-3 combines with J gene TRBJ1-1; D gene ambiguous. This CDR3 has 16 residues. Germline assignment: CDR1 MNHEY and CDR2 SVGEGT. V was cut by 4 bases and J by 1 base, with 16 bases left in between. The CDR3 is CASSWSSRQQNTEAFF. The CDR3 nucleotides read TGTGCCAGCAGTTGGAGTAGTAGGCAGCAGAACACTGAAGCTTTCTTT.

This chain connects TRBV7-2 to TRBJ2-5; 7 bases are a match to TRBD1. CDR1 SGHTA and CDR2 FQGNSA come from the germline V gene. The CDR3 loop spans 14 amino acids. The junction had 5 bases not matched to a gene; V was cut back by 5 bases and J by 2 bases. CDR3 DNA sequence: TGTGCCAGCAGCCCGGGACAGATGCAAGAGACCCAGTACTTC. The encoded protein is CASSPGQMQETQYF.

The chain combines TRBV6-4 with TRBJ1-3; possibly TRBD1 for D (5 bases). The ends were cut back, 5 bases at V and 8 bases at J, with 19 bases in the middle. The germline V gene has CDR1 MRHNA and CDR2 SNTAGT. The CDR3 runs to 15 residues. The CDR3 is CASSPVGAGGHTIYF. The DNA for the CDR3 is TGTGCCAGCAGTCCGGTCGGGGCCGGTGGGCACACCATATATTTT.

The sample holds a few counts of this clonotype. The chain joins TRBV30 to TRBJ2-7; D is uncertain. Germline values: CDR1 GTSNPN, CDR2 SVGIG (reference sequence). Deletions cut 1 base from V and 1 base from J, with 11 bases between. The CDR3 has 14 residues. For the CDR3, the DNA is TGTGCCTGGAGTGCCCGGCGGTTATCCTACGAGCAGTACTTC. Amino acids: CAWSARRLSYEQYF.

The rearrangement joins TRBV7-2 to TRBJ2-5; 7 nucleotides line up with TRBD2. Per germline, CDR1 SGHTA and CDR2 FQGNSA. Germline trimming cut 2 bases from V and 3 bases from J; bases unmatched to any gene: 6. The CDR3 spans 15 residues. CDR3 nucleotides: TGTGCCAGCAGCTTATCTGCTAGCGGAAAAGAGACCCAGTACTTC. This encodes CASSLSASGKETQYF. Based on the CDR3 plus reference TRBV7-2 and TRBJ2-5, the full variable domain is GAGVSQSPSNKVTEKGKDVELRCDPISGHTALYWYRQSLGQGLEFLIYFQGNSAPDKSGLPSDRFSAERTGGSVSTLTIQRTQQEDSAVYLCASSLSASGKETQYFGPGTRLLVL.

The rearrangement links TRBV5-1 to TRBJ2-3; maybe TRBD1 (5 bases). This CDR3 contains 14 residues. V was cut by 1 base and J by 3 bases, with 9 bases left in between. Germline lookup yields CDR1 SGHRS and CDR2 YFSETQ. CDR3 sequence (DNA): TGCGCCAGCAGCTTGTGGGGCCAGACAGATACGCAGTATTTT. Its protein product is CASSLWGQTDTQYF.

This clonotype was observed a few times. The chain carries TRBV5-1 and TRBJ2-3, with TRBD1 matching over 9 bases. The CDR3 runs to 17 residues. CDR1 is SGHRS, CDR2 YFSETQ, per germline. With V trimmed by 4 bases and J by 3 bases, 12 bases remained unmatched. The CDR3 loop reads CASSPMGQGGTTDTQYF. CDR3 nucleotide sequence: TGCGCCAGCAGCCCCATGGGACAGGGCGGAACGACAGATACGCAGTATTTT. The whole variable domain, filled in from reference TRBV5-1 and TRBJ2-3, reads KAGVTQTPRYLIKTRGQQVTLSCSPISGHRSVSWYQQTPGQGLQFLFEYFSETQRNKGNFPGRFSGRQFSNSRSEMNVSTLELGDSALYLCASSPMGQGGTTDTQYFGPGTRLTVL.

The CDR3 bases are TGTGCCAGCAGTGACAGTTATCAAGAGACCCAGTACTTC. The encoded protein is CASSDSYQETQYF. The V and J genes are TRBV6-5 and TRBJ2-5, with D maybe TRBD1 (5 bases). V was cut by 5 bases and J by 2 bases, with 9 bases left in between. CDR3 length: 13 residues. Germline CDR1 reads MNHEY; CDR2 reads SVGAGI.

V and J are TRBV4-2 and TRBJ1-2; 11 bases are shared with TRBD1. The CDR3 spans 14 residues. V lost 4 bases and J lost 7; bases outside the gene matches: 5. Germline V gives CDR1 LGHNA, CDR2 YNFKEQ. The CDR3 loop reads CASSPGQGVTGYTF. CDR3 DNA: TGTGCCAGCAGCCCGGGACAGGGGGTAACTGGCTACACCTTC.

This sequence joins TRBV5-5 and TRBJ1-2; D gene unclear. V shed 0 bases and J shed 4 bases, with 13 bases lying between them. Germline V gene data show CDR1 as SGHKS and CDR2 as YYEKEE (reference sequence). This CDR3 contains 15 residues. CDR3 residues: CASSLGHAKGYGYTF. The CDR3 DNA follows: TGTGCCAGCAGCTTGGGACACGCGAAAGGCTATGGCTACACCTTC.

This clonotype turned up a few times. V and J are TRBV20-1 and TRBJ2-1, with D maybe TRBD2 (6 bases). CDR1 and CDR2 (germline): DFQATT, SNEGSKA (reference sequence). The ends were cut back, 3 bases at V and 0 bases at J, with 12 bases in the middle. The CDR3 consists of 15 residues. The CDR3 DNA is TGCAGTGCTAGTCTCGGGGGAAGCTCCTACAATGAGCAGTTCTTC. Protein product: CSASLGGSSYNEQFF.

The chain employs TRBV7-2 and TRBJ1-1; a possible D gene is TRBD1 (6 bases). The length of the CDR3 is 16 residues. Germline V gene sequence: CDR1 SGHTA, CDR2 FQGNSA. Trimming removed 5 bases at V and 1 base at J, with 17 bases between. In DNA form, the CDR3 reads TGTGCCAGCAGCCTAGGGTATACAGGGAGGAACACTGAAGCTTTCTTT. Its translation is CASSLGYTGRNTEAFF. Together with reference TRBV7-2 and TRBJ1-1, the CDR3 gives the full variable domain: GAGVSQSPSNKVTEKGKDVELRCDPISGHTALYWYRQSLGQGLEFLIYFQGNSAPDKSGLPSDRFSAERTGGSVSTLTIQRTQQEDSAVYLCASSLGYTGRNTEAFFGQGTRLTVV.

This chain joins TRBV7-2 and TRBJ2-5; 9 bases match TRBD2. V shed 2 bases, J shed 13 bases, and the junction held 8 bases outside the gene matches. The CDR3 is made up of 13 amino acids. The germline V gene encodes CDR1 SGHTA and CDR2 FQGNSA. CDR3 residues: CTSSLRRGGRWYF. The CDR3 DNA sequence: TGTACCAGCAGCTTAAGGCGGGGGGGCCGATGGTACTTC. The variable domain in full, completed from reference TRBV7-2 and TRBJ2-5, reads GAGVSQSPSNKVTEKGKDVELRCDPISGHTALYWYRQSLGQGLEFLIYFQGNSAPDKSGLPSDRFSAERTGGSVSTLTIQRTQQEDSAVYLCTSSLRRGGRWYFGPGTRLLVL.